Below are 7 T cell receptor beta chains sequenced from a single sample in a study of Ad26.COV2.S vaccination and SARS-CoV-2 variants. Data came from immunoSEQ multiplex PCR; TCRdb stores just in-frame clones and leaves some out. The top ten clones hold roughly 15% of a sample with about 87,000 clones, approximately 82% of them seen once. The sample was peripheral blood, taken after recovery from COVID-19. These receptors were obtained from a human donor who had recovered from COVID-19.

Here the CDR3 DNA reads TGTGCCAGCGCTGGGGGCGGGAGAGGTTCCTACGAGCAGTACTTC. It is translated as CASAGGGRGSYEQYF. This sequence joins TRBV5-6 and TRBJ2-7, with TRBD2 as a possible D gene (7 bases). The CDR3 runs 15 residues. Trimming left V 7 bases short and J 1 base short, with 18 bases between. Germline assignment: CDR1 SGHDT and CDR2 YYEEEE.

The chain employs TRBV9 and TRBJ2-1, with no clear D. This CDR3 spans 16 amino acids. Germline lookup yields CDR1 SGDLS and CDR2 YYNGEE. Trimming removed 4 bases from V and 4 bases from J, with 18 bases in between. CDR3 coding DNA: TGTGCCAGCAGCAACCTCGACCCCCCGGCGTACAATGAGCAGTTCTTC. This translates into CASSNLDPPAYNEQFF. Full variable domain (rest looked up from reference TRBV9 and TRBJ2-1): DSGVTQTPKHLITATGQRVTLRCSPRSGDLSVYWYQQSLDQGLQFLIQYYNGEERAKGNILERFSAQQFPDLHSELNLSSLELGDSALYFCASSNLDPPAYNEQFFGPGTRLTVL.

This CDR3 is CASSHGWSYEQYF. The DNA for the CDR3 is TGCGCCAGCAGCCATGGATGGAGCTACGAGCAGTACTTC. This chain connects TRBV4-3 to TRBJ2-7; D call uncertain. The CDR3 extends over 13 amino acids. CDR1 is LGHNA and CDR2 is YSLEER in the germline V gene. Trimming removed 3 bases at V and 3 bases at J, with 9 bases between.

V gene TRBV7-6 combines with J gene TRBJ2-3; D possibly uses TRBD1 or TRBD2 (5 bases each). The CDR3 sequence is 13 residues long. With 2 bases removed from V and 6 bases from J, the gap between germline ends came to 9 bases. Germline V gene sequence: CDR1 SGHVS, CDR2 FNYEAQ. The CDR3 bases are TGTGCCAGCAGCTTATATCGGGGCGATACGCAGTATTTT. Translating gives CASSLYRGDTQYF.

This chain connects TRBV5-5 to TRBJ2-7, with 12 bases fitting TRBD1. With V trimmed by 4 bases and J by 7 bases, 9 bases remained unmatched. The length of the CDR3 is 15 residues. Germline V lookup: CDR1 SGHKS, CDR2 YYEKEE (reference sequence). Written as DNA, the CDR3 is TGTGCCAGCAGCCCCCCGGGACAGGGGGCCCGGGAGCAGTACTTC. The encoded protein is CASSPPGQGAREQYF.

Only one count was recorded for this clone. The chain couples TRBV28 to TRBJ2-3; D possibly corresponds to TRBD2 (6 bases). Per the germline V gene, CDR1 is MDHEN and CDR2 is SYDVKM. The CDR3 spans 16 residues. The V and J ends lost 3 bases and 2 bases respectively, with 15 bases between them. CDR3 in amino acids: CASSLGGEAITDTQYF. CDR3 in DNA: TGTGCCAGCAGTTTGGGCGGGGAGGCGATCACAGATACGCAGTATTTT.

The V and J genes are TRBV28 and TRBJ1-1; perhaps TRBD1 as D (6 bases). The CDR3 covers 13 residues. Germline CDR1 is MDHEN and CDR2 is SYDVKM. The V and J ends lost 6 bases and 5 bases respectively, with 13 bases between them. DNA of the CDR3: TGTGCCAGCAGGGACAGAAAGGAGACTGAAGCTTTCTTT. Amino acid sequence: CASRDRKETEAFF.